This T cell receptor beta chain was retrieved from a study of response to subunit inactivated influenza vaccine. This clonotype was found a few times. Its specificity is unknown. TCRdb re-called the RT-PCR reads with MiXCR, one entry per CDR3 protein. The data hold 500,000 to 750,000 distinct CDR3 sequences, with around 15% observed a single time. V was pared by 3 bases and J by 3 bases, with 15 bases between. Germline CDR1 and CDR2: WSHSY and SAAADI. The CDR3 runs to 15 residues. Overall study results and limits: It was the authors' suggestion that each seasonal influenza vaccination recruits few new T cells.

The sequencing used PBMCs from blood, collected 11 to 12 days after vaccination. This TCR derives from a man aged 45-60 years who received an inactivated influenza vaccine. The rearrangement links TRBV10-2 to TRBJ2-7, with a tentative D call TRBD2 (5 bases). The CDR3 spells CASSDSRVGVYEQYF. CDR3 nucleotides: TGCGCCAGCAGTGACTCCCGGGTCGGGGTCTACGAGCAGTACTTC.